This T cell receptor beta chain originates from a study of shared clonotypes between healthy human individuals. The wider study: Three CD4 naive, three CD4 memory, two CD8 naive and one CD8 memory plate were used per donor. The study's findings and limits: When compared with the clonotypes that were shared by all four sorted-subset donors, the non-shared clonotypes turned out to have lower generation probabilities.

An assay was performed, and its level was deep. Profiled with immunoSEQ multiplex PCR; TCRdb holds only in-frame clones, not every one. Altogether 1,500,000 or so clones are present, around 97% being singletons, with the ten largest covering over 1%. This clone was seen only once. Its antigen is unidentified. The germline CDR1 and CDR2 sequences are MNHNS and SASEGT. V was clipped by 6 bases and J by 4 bases, with 19 bases between them. The CDR3 runs 15 residues. The sequence derives from a man aged 25 to 40 in good health. The chain recombines TRBV6-1 with TRBJ2-7, with D possibly being TRBD1 (6 bases). Sequencing used naive CD4+ T cells sorted from blood. The subset is: CD45RA+ positively selected. The CDR3 nucleotides read TGTGCCAGCAGCCCTTTGGGGGCAGGGGTATACGAGCAGTACTTC. Its protein is CASSPLGAGVYEQYF.